The 15 T cell receptor beta chains reported below all come from one sample, sequenced in a study of vaccination and CD4 T cells after COVID-19. Regarding treatment: approximately nine-day PBMC culture with coronavirus spike peptide pools or control peptides (ViraFEST assay). Sequencing of DNA taken from cultured CD4+ T cells relied on the Oncomine TCR Beta short-read assay. MiXCR was run by TCRdb on the PCR reads, yielding one entry per CDR3 protein. In the table there are about 7,600 distinct CDR3 sequences, roughly a fifth of which are singletons. These TCRs are of unknown antigen specificity. The sample consisted of CD4+ T cells from blood, cultured in vitro, taken after SARS-CoV-2 vaccination. All receptors come from a human donor who had recovered from COVID-19.

This clonotype rates as medium-sized. V usage is TRBV7-2 and J usage is TRBJ2-5; TRBD2 might be the D (6 bases). Germline V gene data show CDR1 as SGHTA and CDR2 as FQGNSA. The CDR3 contains 15 residues. V shed 1 base and J shed 1 base, with 10 bases lying between them. The CDR3 protein is CASSLVGTAQETQYF. The CDR3, as DNA: TGTGCCAGCAGCTTAGTGGGGACTGCCCAAGAGACCCAGTACTTC.

The chain links TRBV12-3 or TRBV12-4 to TRBJ1-2; 10 bases map to TRBD1. V shed 5 bases, J shed 3 bases, and the junction held 3 bases outside the gene matches. The CDR3 contains 14 residues. The CDR3 coding sequence is TGTGCCAGCAGTCCGGGACAGGGGCACTATGGCTACACCTTC. Its translation is CASSPGQGHYGYTF.

This clonotype appeared a few times. This chain uses TRBV5-1 with TRBJ2-5; D remains unclear. Germline CDR1 and CDR2: SGHRS and YFSETQ. V was shortened by 5 bases and J by 5 bases, with 7 bases between the two germline ends. This CDR3 contains 11 residues. CDR3 bases: TGCGCCAGCAGAGCCGGGGAGACCCAGTACTTC. This gives the protein CASRAGETQYF.

Concerning this clonotype: This could be a read error, since a much larger clone is one nucleotide away. This sequence joins TRBV20-1 and TRBJ2-5; TRBD2 matches at 8 bases. The V gene end was trimmed by 7 bases and the J gene end by 7 bases; junction bases not matched to a gene: 11. Germline lookup yields CDR1 DFQATT and CDR2 SNEGSKA (reference sequence). CDR3 size: 13 residues. In DNA, the CDR3 is TGCAGTGGACGAGCGGGAGTGGAGGGGACCCAGTACTTC. This translates into CSGRAGVEGTQYF.

In this sample, this clonotype turned up a few times. The chain is built from TRBV28 and TRBJ1-1, with TRBD1 matching 7 bases. Trimming removed 5 bases from V and 0 bases from J; junction bases left unmatched: 6. Germline-derived CDR1 and CDR2 are MDHEN and SYDVKM. The CDR3 consists of 15 residues. CDR3 amino acids: CASSQPQGVNTEAFF. The CDR3 nucleotides are TGTGCCAGCAGTCAACCTCAGGGGGTGAACACTGAAGCTTTCTTT. The full variable domain, with the rest looked up from reference TRBV28 and TRBJ1-1, is DVKVTQSSRYLVKRTGEKVFLECVQDMDHENMFWYRQDPGLGLRLIYFSYDVKMKEKGDIPEGYSVSREKKERFSLILESASTNQTSMYLCASSQPQGVNTEAFFGQGTRLTVV.

The chain carries TRBV4-3 and TRBJ2-2; D uncertain. Germline V gene sequence: CDR1 LGHNA, CDR2 YSLEER. Trimming shortened V by 4 bases and J by 6 bases, and 15 bases separated the two germline ends. The CDR3 covers 15 residues. The CDR3 spells CASSLVLGVAGELFF. CDR3 nucleotides: TGCGCCAGCAGCCTAGTGCTTGGGGTTGCCGGGGAGCTGTTTTTT.

The chain is built from TRBV29-1 and TRBJ2-5; the D call may be TRBD1 or TRBD2 (5 bases each). V shed 6 bases and J shed 7 bases, with 21 bases lying between them. CDR3 length equals 14 residues. Germline lookup yields CDR1 SQVTM and CDR2 ANQGSEA. The CDR3 reads CSVNSAGTSGTQYF. The CDR3 DNA is TGCAGCGTAAATTCGGCCGGGACCTCTGGGACCCAGTACTTC.

The chain combines TRBV20-1 with TRBJ1-5, with a weak D call TRBD1 (6 bases). V was clipped by 3 bases and J by 3 bases, with 12 bases between them. The germline gives CDR1 DFQATT, CDR2 SNEGSKA (reference sequence). This CDR3 has 14 amino acids. The CDR3 reads CSASSGAVNQPQHF. The DNA for the CDR3 is TGCAGTGCTAGCTCGGGGGCCGTCAATCAGCCCCAGCATTTT.

The V gene is TRBV2, the J gene TRBJ2-1; TRBD2 might be the D (5 bases). Per germline, CDR1 SNHLY and CDR2 FYNNEI. V was cut by 5 bases and J by 9 bases, with 14 bases left in between. CDR3 length: 13 amino acids. CDR3 nucleotide sequence: TGTGCCAGCAGTATGGCTAGCCCCGGTGAGCAGTTCTTC. It encodes CASSMASPGEQFF.

The gene calls are TRBV7-2 and TRBJ1-1; D unclear. The CDR3 covers 13 residues. The V and J ends lost 4 bases and 0 bases respectively, with 6 bases between them. Germline CDR1 reads SGHTA; CDR2 reads FQGNSA. The CDR3, as DNA: TGTGCCAGCAGCTCTTATATGAACACTGAAGCTTTCTTT. This translates into CASSSYMNTEAFF.

The chain recombines TRBV2 with TRBJ2-5; D is unclear. Germline CDR1 and CDR2: SNHLY and FYNNEI. This CDR3 is built from 10 residues. V was shortened by 4 bases and J by 7 bases, with 4 bases between the two germline ends. CDR3 loop: CASSVRTQYF. The CDR3 region has the DNA TGTGCCAGCAGTGTAAGGACCCAGTACTTC.

This clonotype occurred a few times. This chain links TRBV20-1 with TRBJ1-5; D perhaps matches TRBD1 (6 bases). In germline, CDR1 is DFQATT, CDR2 SNEGSKA (reference sequence). The CDR3 extends over 14 amino acids. The CDR3 spells CSAWGGAFNQPQHF. As DNA, the CDR3 is TGCAGCGCCTGGGGGGGGGCATTCAATCAGCCCCAGCATTTT.

The gene calls are TRBV20-1 and TRBJ2-3, with D maybe TRBD2 (6 bases). Trimming left V 1 base short and J 1 base short, with 12 bases between. The CDR3 loop spans 15 amino acids. CDR1 DFQATT and CDR2 SNEGSKA come from the germline V gene (reference sequence). The CDR3 region has the DNA TGCAGTGCTAGAGGCGGGACTCGACGCACAGATACGCAGTATTTT. Translating it yields CSARGGTRRTDTQYF.

This clonotype is medium-sized in the sample. The chain uses TRBV20-1 and TRBJ1-1; 7 bases align to TRBD1. The CDR3 is 15 amino acids. J was trimmed by 1 base and V by 8 bases; bases with no gene match: 13. Germline V gene lookup returns CDR1 DFQATT and CDR2 SNEGSKA (reference sequence). CDR3 bases: TGCAGTCCAGGGGGGAGGACACGACAGAACACTGAAGCTTTCTTT. As protein: CSPGGRTRQNTEAFF.

The gene calls are TRBV15 and TRBJ2-3, with D perhaps being TRBD1 or TRBD2 (6 bases each). V was cut by 0 bases and J by 6 bases, with 16 bases left in between. The CDR3 spans 16 residues. Germline V gives CDR1 LNHNV, CDR2 YYDKDF (reference sequence). The CDR3 bases are TGTGCCACCAGCAGAGAAGGATGGGGGGCGAAGGATACGCAGTATTTT. This codes for CATSREGWGAKDTQYF. Drawing the rest from reference TRBV15 and TRBJ2-3, the complete variable domain is DAMVIQNPRYQVTQFGKPVTLSCSQTLNHNVMYWYQQKSSQAPKLLFHYYDKDFNNEADTPDNFQSRRPNTSFCFLDIRSPGLGDTAMYLCATSREGWGAKDTQYFGPGTRLTVL.